This T cell receptor beta chain was observed in a study of blood T cell repertoires in COVID-19. As processed by the authors: Reference gene primer amplification gave nucleated cell count estimates. This table comes from immunoSEQ multiplex PCR, and its TCRdb copy is limited to in-frame clones, with some not included. V, J and clone size are those of that table, while D and trimming were read from the DNA. This repertoire shows some 120,000 clones, approximately 80% found once; its top ten account for about an eighth. The sequence came from a human donor in a cohort sampled during active COVID-19. Sequencing was carried out using peripheral blood.

CDR3 amino acids: CASRTGTKNSPLHF. The CDR3 coding sequence is TGTGCCAGCAGAACCGGGACAAAGAATTCACCCCTCCACTTT. The chain recombines TRBV7-2 with TRBJ1-6; D is perhaps TRBD1 (6 bases). The CDR3 consists of 14 residues. The V end lost 6 bases, the J end lost 7 bases, and 13 bases lay between the germline ends. From germline, CDR1 is SGHTA and CDR2 FQGNSA.